The 5 T cell receptor beta chains listed next were all sequenced from one sample in a study of shared clonotypes between healthy human individuals. Using immunoSEQ multiplex PCR, the repertoire was profiled, and TCRdb retains in-frame clones only, with some absent. The sample yields some 1 million clones, roughly 75% seen once. Sequencing input: memory CD4+ T cells sorted from blood. Sample subset: CD45RA-negative fraction. These receptors came from a man in his late teens or twenties in good health.

The chain uses TRBV11-3 and TRBJ2-5; 7 bases align to TRBD2. With 5 bases clipped from V and 8 bases from J, the junction kept 8 bases outside the gene matches. The germline V gene encodes CDR1 SGHNT and CDR2 YENEEA. CDR3 length: 13 amino acids. CDR3 residues: CASSPFSGDTQYF. In DNA, the CDR3 is TGTGCCAGCAGCCCATTCAGCGGGGACACCCAGTACTTC. Based on the CDR3 plus reference TRBV11-3 and TRBJ2-5, the full variable domain is EAGVVQSPRYKIIEKKQPVAFWCNPISGHNTLYWYLQNLGQGPELLIRYENEEAVDDSQLPKDRFSAERLKGVDSTLKIQPAELGDSAVYLCASSPFSGDTQYFGPGTRLLVL.

This CDR3 reads CASSPTGEKNSPLHF. CDR3 DNA: TGTGCCAGCAGTCCGACGGGTGAAAAGAATTCACCCCTCCACTTT. V is TRBV5-4 and J is TRBJ1-6, with unresolved D. The V end was cut by 5 bases, the J end by 7 bases, with 16 bases between. Germline V CDR1 and CDR2: SGHNT, YYREEE (reference sequence). The CDR3 runs 15 residues.

This clone has a handful of counts. The V gene is TRBV30, the J gene TRBJ2-3; perhaps D is TRBD1 or TRBD2 (5 bases each). The CDR3 sequence is 12 residues long. The germline V gene encodes CDR1 GTSNPN and CDR2 SVGIG (reference sequence). V was clipped by 2 bases and J by 6 bases, with 9 bases between them. The chain's CDR3 is CAWSLGVDTQYF. The CDR3, as DNA: TGTGCCTGGAGTTTGGGGGTGGATACGCAGTATTTT.

This chain links TRBV5-1 with TRBJ2-5; either TRBD1 or TRBD2 may fit D (7 bases each). The CDR3 is 16 residues long. V lost 3 bases, J lost 1 base, and 16 bases lay in between. Germline CDR1 SGHRS, CDR2 YFSETQ. In nucleotides, the CDR3 is TGCGCCAGCAGCTCCCAGGGGGGGTACCTCCAAGAGACCCAGTACTTC. Translating gives CASSSQGGYLQETQYF. Full variable domain (outside the CDR3, taken from reference TRBV5-1 and TRBJ2-5): KAGVTQTPRYLIKTRGQQVTLSCSPISGHRSVSWYQQTPGQGLQFLFEYFSETQRNKGNFPGRFSGRQFSNSRSEMNVSTLELGDSALYLCASSSQGGYLQETQYFGPGTRLLVL.

The CDR3 spells CASSESGWGTGELFF. The CDR3 DNA reads as TGCGCCAGCAGTGAGTCGGGGTGGGGAACCGGGGAGCTGTTTTTT. This chain links TRBV10-2 with TRBJ2-2; no definite D call. This CDR3 region has 15 residues. Germline-derived CDR1 and CDR2 are WSHSY and SAAADI. Deletions cut 0 bases from V and 5 bases from J, with 10 bases between.